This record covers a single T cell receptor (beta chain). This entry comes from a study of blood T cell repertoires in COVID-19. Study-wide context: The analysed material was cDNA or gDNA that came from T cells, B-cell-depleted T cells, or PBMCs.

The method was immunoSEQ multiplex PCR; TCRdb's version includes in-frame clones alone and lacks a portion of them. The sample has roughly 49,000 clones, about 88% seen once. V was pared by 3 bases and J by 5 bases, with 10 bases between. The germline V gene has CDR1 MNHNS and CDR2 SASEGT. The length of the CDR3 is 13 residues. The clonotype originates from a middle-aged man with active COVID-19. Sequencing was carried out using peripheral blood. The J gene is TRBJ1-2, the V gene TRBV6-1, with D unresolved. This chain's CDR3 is CASSEEGGYGYTF. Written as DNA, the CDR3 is TGTGCCAGCAGTGAGGAGGGAGGGTATGGCTACACCTTC.